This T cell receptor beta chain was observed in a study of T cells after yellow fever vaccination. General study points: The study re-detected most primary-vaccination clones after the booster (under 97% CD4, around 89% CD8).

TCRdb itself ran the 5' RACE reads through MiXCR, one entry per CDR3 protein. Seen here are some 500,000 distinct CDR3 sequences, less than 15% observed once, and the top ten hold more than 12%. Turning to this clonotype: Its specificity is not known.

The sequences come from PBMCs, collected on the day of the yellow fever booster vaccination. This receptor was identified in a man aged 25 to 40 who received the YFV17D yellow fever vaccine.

This CDR3 is CSASDFSSYEQYF. CDR3 DNA: TGCAGTGCTAGTGACTTCTCCTCCTACGAGCAGTACTTC. The chain links TRBV20-1 to TRBJ2-7; D remains ambiguous. V dropped 3 bases and J dropped 0 bases, with 9 bases sitting between them. Germline V gene data show CDR1 as DFQATT and CDR2 as SNEGSKA (reference sequence). The CDR3 sequence is 13 residues long.